The 5 T cell receptor beta chains below were found in one sample sequenced in a study of T cell repertoires in cytomegalovirus infection. Antigens for these TCRs are unknown. In TCRdb, the reads were re-called with MiXCR into one record per CDR3 protein. The repertoire has about 890,000 distinct CDR3 sequences, less than 40% of them found once; the top ten carry 11% to 15%. Sequenced here: cultured CD8+ T cells from PBMCs, sampled from culture after CMV antigen stimulation. Receptor source: a human donor in good health (CMV status not recorded). Some clones in this sample may be carry-over from other donors' samples.

This clonotype was counted between two and nine times. The V gene is TRBV13, the J gene TRBJ2-2; D is possibly TRBD2 (6 bases). CDR1 and CDR2 (germline): PRHDT, FYEKMQ (reference sequence). The ends were cut back, 3 bases at V and 5 bases at J, with 10 bases in the middle. The CDR3 loop spans 14 amino acids. CDR3 loop: CASSFGAGTGELFF. CDR3 bases: TGTGCCAGCAGCTTCGGGGCGGGGACCGGGGAGCTGTTTTTT.

In its sample, this clonotype was seen a few times. The chain is built from TRBV7-9 and TRBJ2-1; 10 nucleotides match TRBD2. Germline V gene data show CDR1 as SEHNR and CDR2 as FQNEAQ (reference sequence). The ends lost 2 bases at V and 5 bases at J; junction bases unmatched: 6. The CDR3 is made up of 16 amino acids. The CDR3 sequence is CASSLTSSGGNNEQFF. DNA of the CDR3: TGTGCCAGCAGCTTAACCTCTAGCGGGGGAAACAATGAGCAGTTCTTC.

The chain employs TRBV6-6 and TRBJ2-1, with 10 positions matching TRBD1. Unmatched junction bases numbered 7, after V lost 0 bases and J lost 8 bases. Germline CDR1 reads MNHNY; CDR2 reads SVGAGI (reference sequence). The CDR3 extends over 16 amino acids. For the CDR3, the DNA is TGTGCCAGCAGTTACTCCCGGGACAGGGGTAACGATGAGCAGTTCTTC. Encoded protein: CASSYSRDRGNDEQFF.

The chain uses TRBV29-1 and TRBJ2-3, with TRBD2 identical over 12 bases. From germline, CDR1 is SQVTM and CDR2 ANQGSEA. The trim removed 6 bases at V and 1 base at J, leaving 11 bases unmatched. The CDR3 is 17 amino acids. DNA of the CDR3: TGCAGCGTCGCGAGACCCCGACTAGCGGGGGGCACAGATACGCAGTATTTT. This codes for CSVARPRLAGGTDTQYF.

In its sample, this clonotype was seen many times. This chain uses TRBV7-8 with TRBJ2-5; 12 bases are shared with TRBD2. CDR3 length: 17 amino acids. With 2 bases clipped from V and 3 bases from J, the junction kept 7 bases outside the gene matches. Germline CDR1 reads SGHVS; CDR2 reads FQNEAQ. CDR3 coding DNA: TGTGCCAGCAGCTTACCCCGGACTAGCGGGGAGGAAGAGACCCAGTACTTC. It codes for CASSLPRTSGEEETQYF.